This paragraph covers one T cell receptor beta chain sequence. Its antigen is unknown. At one end, the junction sequence differs from germline, possibly due to a read error. This entry comes from a study of cytomegalovirus exposure and HLA in healthy donors. Findings of the study overall: In an earlier analysis, in around 590 donors, most V segments appeared productive either ~87% or ~30% of the time. The classifier was said to identify cytomegalovirus status with high specificity and sensitivity.

Per germline, CDR1 SEHNR and CDR2 FQNEAQ (reference sequence). This CDR3 comprises 16 residues. The PCR ran on 60 Vbeta and 13 Jbeta primers. Clones were read by immunoSEQ multiplex PCR, and TCRdb kept only the in-frame ones, dropping some. The table lists 95,000 to 150,000 clones, about 85% of them singletons. The clonotype originates from a man aged 18 to 29 in good health and CMV-seropositive. This chain connects TRBV7-9 to TRBJ2-7; 8 positions agree with TRBD2. Specimen: PBMCs. The CDR3 coding sequence is TGTTCCAGCAGCTTAGAAGAGGGAAGCGGGAGCTACGAGCAGTACTTC. Encoded protein: CSSSLEEGSGSYEQYF. Based on the CDR3 plus reference TRBV7-9 and TRBJ2-7, the full variable domain is DTGVSQNPRHKITKRGQNVTFRCDPISEHNRLYWYRQTLGQGPEFLTYFQNEAQLEKSRLLSDRFSAERPKGSFSTLEIQRTEQGDSAMYLCSSSLEEGSGSYEQYFGPGTRLTVT.